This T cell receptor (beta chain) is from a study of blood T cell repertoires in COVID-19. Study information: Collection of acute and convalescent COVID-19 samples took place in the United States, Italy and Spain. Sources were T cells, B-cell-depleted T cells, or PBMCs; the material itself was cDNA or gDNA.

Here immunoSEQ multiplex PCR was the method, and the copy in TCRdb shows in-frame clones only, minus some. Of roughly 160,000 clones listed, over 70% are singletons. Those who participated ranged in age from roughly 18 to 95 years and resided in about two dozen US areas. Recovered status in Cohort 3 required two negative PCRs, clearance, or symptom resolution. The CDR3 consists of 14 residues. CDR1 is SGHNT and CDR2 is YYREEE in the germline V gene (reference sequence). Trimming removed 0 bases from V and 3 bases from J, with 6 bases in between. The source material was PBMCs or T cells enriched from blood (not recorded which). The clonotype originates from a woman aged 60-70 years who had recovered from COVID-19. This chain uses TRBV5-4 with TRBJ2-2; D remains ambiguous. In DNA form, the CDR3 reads TGTGCCAGCAGCTTGGGAGTCGACACCGGGGAGCTGTTTTTT. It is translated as CASSLGVDTGELFF.